This T cell receptor beta chain was captured in a study of blood T cell repertoires in COVID-19. Study context: Samples came from the United States, Italy and Spain, spanning acute and convalescent COVID-19.

V dropped 6 bases and J dropped 2 bases, with 8 bases sitting between them. The CDR3 has 12 amino acids. Per the study methods: Amplification with reference gene primers provided the estimates of nucleated cell counts. Profiled with immunoSEQ multiplex PCR; TCRdb holds only in-frame clones, not every one. The DNA was the basis for D and trimming; V, J and clone size are from that table. Here the sample spans approximately 51,000 clones, around 86% being singletons. This clone was seen once. This TCR was recovered from a man between 50 and 59 years old with active COVID-19. This chain connects TRBV12-3 or TRBV12-4 to TRBJ2-7; tentative D call: TRBD2 (5 bases). What was sequenced was peripheral blood. Here the CDR3 reads CASSRGTYEQYF. The CDR3 DNA is TGTGCCAGCAGCCGAGGGACCTACGAGCAGTACTTC.